A selection of T cell receptor beta chains follows, all from one sample in a study of cytomegalovirus exposure and HLA in healthy donors. Clones were read by immunoSEQ multiplex PCR, and TCRdb kept only the in-frame ones, dropping some. In the table there are 140,000 or so clones, 90% of which are singletons. The material sequenced was PBMCs. The receptor set was obtained from a woman aged 25 to 39 in good health and CMV-seropositive. Each CDR3 is given with its conserved first and last residue. Fields, in order: D gene, J gene, V gene, clone size, CDR3 protein, CDR3 DNA. A D gene is named only where the DNA matches it firmly. Not all rows give a size; the values are once, few, many and, for expanded clones, a class.

D: .
J: TRBJ2-7
V: TRBV10-3
size: .
CDR3: CAISESQGGSLTYEQYF
DNA: TGTGCCATCAGTGAGTCGCAGGGAGGCTCCCTCACCTACGAGCAGTACTTC

D: .
J: TRBJ2-3
V: TRBV2
size: .
CDR3: CASSEAAGNTQYF
DNA: TGTGCCAGCAGTGAAGCGGCGGGGAATACGCAGTATTTT

D: .
J: TRBJ1-2
V: TRBV28
size: .
CDR3: CASFGWQAYTF
DNA: TGTGCCAGCTTCGGCTGGCAGGCCTACACCTTC

D: .
J: TRBJ1-1
V: TRBV20-1
size: .
CDR3: CSGGGDTEAFF
DNA: TGCAGTGGCGGGGGGGACACTGAAGCTTTCTTT

D: TRBD1
J: TRBJ1-4
V: TRBV2
size: .
CDR3: CASSEEGAGNEKLFF
DNA: TGTGCCAGCAGTGAGGAGGGGGCTGGTAATGAAAAACTGTTTTTT

D: .
J: TRBJ2-5
V: TRBV6-1
size: .
CDR3: CASSDQGEDETQYF
DNA: TGTGCCAGCAGTGACCAAGGGGAGGACGAGACCCAGTACTTC

D: .
J: TRBJ1-4
V: TRBV5-1
size: .
CDR3: CASSLYGQGSNEKLFF
DNA: TGCGCCAGCAGCTTGTATGGGCAGGGATCTAATGAAAAACTGTTTTTT

D: .
J: TRBJ2-7
V: TRBV15
size: .
CDR3: CATSRDQGREQYF
DNA: TGTGCCACCAGCAGAGACCAGGGGCGAGAGCAGTACTTC

D: .
J: TRBJ2-5
V: TRBV7-3
size: .
CDR3: CASSLMGRGRQETQYF
DNA: TGTGCCAGCAGCTTAATGGGTCGGGGGAGGCAAGAGACCCAGTACTTC

D: TRBD2
J: TRBJ2-3
V: TRBV6-4
size: few
CDR3: CASSRLAGGTDTQYF
DNA: TGTGCCAGCAGCCGACTAGCGGGAGGCACAGATACGCAGTATTTT

D: TRBD2
J: TRBJ2-1
V: TRBV9
size: .
CDR3: CASSPDRLAGGDEQFF
DNA: TGTGCCAGCAGCCCGGACAGGCTAGCGGGGGGGGATGAGCAGTTCTTC

D: TRBD2
J: TRBJ2-7
V: TRBV28
size: .
CDR3: CASSSPSGEGRYEQYF
DNA: TGTGCCAGCAGTTCCCCCTCGGGGGAGGGCCGCTACGAGCAGTACTTC

D: .
J: TRBJ1-1
V: TRBV11-2
size: .
CDR3: CASSLNPGNTEAFF
DNA: TGTGCCAGCAGCTTAAATCCAGGGAACACTGAAGCTTTCTTT

D: TRBD1
J: TRBJ2-7
V: TRBV28
size: .
CDR3: CASSFGLRTGGYEQYF
DNA: TGTGCCAGCAGTTTCGGACTCAGGACAGGGGGCTACGAGCAGTACTTC

D: TRBD2
J: TRBJ2-2
V: TRBV7-8
size: .
CDR3: CASSYGTSGTGELFF
DNA: TGTGCCAGCAGCTACGGGACTAGCGGCACCGGGGAGCTGTTTTTT

D: .
J: TRBJ2-1
V: TRBV27
size: .
CDR3: CASSPIEVWSYNEQFF
DNA: TGTGCCAGCAGTCCCATAGAAGTTTGGTCCTACAATGAGCAGTTCTTC

D: .
J: TRBJ2-2
V: TRBV2
size: .
CDR3: CASSGVTAEGAGELFF
DNA: TGTGCCAGCAGTGGAGTAACGGCAGAGGGTGCCGGGGAGCTGTTTTTT

D: .
J: TRBJ2-7
V: TRBV6-1
size: .
CDR3: CASSEDPRAVYEQYF
DNA: TGTGCCAGCAGTGAAGACCCCAGGGCAGTATACGAGCAGTACTTC

D: .
J: TRBJ1-2
V: TRBV2
size: once
CDR3: CASRETYYGYTF
DNA: TGTGCCAGCAGGGAAACTTACTATGGCTACACCTTC

D: TRBD1
J: TRBJ1-1
V: TRBV5-1
size: .
CDR3: CASSLQQGVGTEAFF
DNA: TGCGCCAGCAGCTTACAACAGGGGGTGGGAACTGAAGCTTTCTTT

D: .
J: TRBJ1-1
V: TRBV10-1
size: .
CDR3: CASSETGDTEAFF
DNA: TGCGCCAGCAGTGAAACGGGGGATACTGAAGCTTTCTTT

D: TRBD1
J: TRBJ1-3
V: TRBV6-5
size: .
CDR3: CASSPDRGGSNTIYF
DNA: TGTGCCAGCAGTCCGGACAGGGGAGGCTCTAACACCATATATTTT

D: TRBD2
J: TRBJ2-6
V: TRBV5-1
size: .
CDR3: CASSTSGIGGANVLTF
DNA: TGCGCCAGCAGCACTAGCGGGATAGGTGGGGCCAACGTCCTGACTTTC

D: TRBD2
J: TRBJ2-1
V: TRBV29-1
size: .
CDR3: CSVSSPAGLAGVPSSYNEQFF
DNA: TGCAGCGTTTCCAGTCCGGCCGGTCTAGCGGGAGTCCCGAGCTCCTACAATGAGCAGTTCTTC

D: .
J: TRBJ2-5
V: TRBV5-1
size: .
CDR3: CASSFLGIPETQYF
DNA: TGCGCCAGCAGCTTCCTAGGTATTCCAGAGACCCAGTACTTC

D: TRBD2
J: TRBJ2-4
V: TRBV18
size: .
CDR3: CASSPPRTSVSKNIQYF
DNA: TGTGCCAGCTCACCACCTAGGACTAGCGTTTCCAAAAACATTCAGTACTTC

D: .
J: TRBJ2-3
V: TRBV2
size: .
CDR3: CASSVREDTQYF
DNA: TGTGCCAGCAGTGTGAGGGAGGATACGCAGTATTTT

D: TRBD1
J: TRBJ2-3
V: TRBV11-1
size: .
CDR3: CASRLTGSGPDTQYF
DNA: TGTGCCAGCAGGTTGACAGGGTCGGGTCCAGATACGCAGTATTTT

D: .
J: TRBJ2-1
V: TRBV18
size: .
CDR3: CASSPTRGGRYNEQFF
DNA: TGTGCCAGCTCTCCAACGAGGGGAGGTAGATACAATGAGCAGTTCTTC

D: TRBD2
J: TRBJ2-2
V: TRBV5-4
size: .
CDR3: CASSHPSGRNTGELFF
DNA: TGTGCCAGCAGTCATCCTAGCGGGAGGAACACCGGGGAGCTGTTTTTT

D: TRBD2
J: TRBJ2-7
V: TRBV5-6
size: .
CDR3: CASSRGSSYEQYF
DNA: TGTGCCAGCAGCCGCGGGAGCTCCTACGAGCAGTACTTC

D: TRBD1
J: TRBJ2-3
V: TRBV5-6
size: .
CDR3: CASSLTGAHTDTQYF
DNA: TGTGCCAGCAGCTTGACAGGGGCCCACACAGATACGCAGTATTTT

D: .
J: TRBJ2-1
V: TRBV27
size: .
CDR3: CASSLNTRGDEQFF
DNA: TGTGCCAGCAGTTTAAATACTAGAGGCGATGAGCAGTTCTTC

D: .
J: TRBJ2-5
V: TRBV7-2
size: .
CDR3: CASSFQVGQETQYF
DNA: TGTGCCAGCAGCTTCCAGGTTGGTCAAGAGACCCAGTACTTC

D: .
J: TRBJ2-1
V: TRBV6-1
size: .
CDR3: CASSERYSSYNEQFF
DNA: TGTGCCAGCAGTGAACGATATAGCTCCTACAATGAGCAGTTCTTC